This is a list of T cell receptor beta chains from one sample in a study of T cell repertoires in cytomegalovirus infection. Using its own MiXCR run on the reads, TCRdb lists one record per CDR3 protein. The data contain approximately 990,000 distinct CDR3 sequences, approximately 31% of them singletons. No antigen has been assigned to these receptors. Sequencing used cultured CD8+ T cells from PBMCs, obtained from culture after CMV antigen stimulation. Every receptor here comes from a human donor in good health (CMV status not recorded). Some clones in this sample may be carry-over from other donors' samples. Both conserved end residues are part of each CDR3. The order of the fields is J gene, D gene, V gene, clone size, CDR3 DNA, CDR3 protein. D genes are given only for firm matches. Part of the rows lack a size; the others show once, few, many or a class for expanded clones.

j_call: TRBJ2-3; d_call: .; v_call: TRBV10-3; clone_size: few; cdr3_nt: TGTGCCATCAGTGAGTCGTCCAGGACAGATACGCAGTATTTT; cdr3_aa: CAISESSRTDTQYF
j_call: TRBJ2-1; d_call: .; v_call: TRBV6-2/TRBV6-3; clone_size: .; cdr3_nt: TGTGCCAGCAGTGAGCTAGCGCGCTACAATGAGCAGTTCTTC; cdr3_aa: CASSELARYNEQFF
j_call: TRBJ2-5; d_call: TRBD2; v_call: TRBV4-1; clone_size: .; cdr3_nt: TGCGCCAGCAGCGTGGCGGCGGGGGGTTGGGAGACCCAGTACTTC; cdr3_aa: CASSVAAGGWETQYF
j_call: TRBJ2-5; d_call: .; v_call: TRBV6-5; clone_size: few; cdr3_nt: TGTGCCTCCAAAAACGGACAGCAAGAGACCCAGTACTTC; cdr3_aa: CASKNGQQETQYF
j_call: TRBJ2-2; d_call: .; v_call: TRBV7-6; clone_size: few; cdr3_nt: TGTGCCACCAACTTGAACACCGGGGAGCTGTTTTTT; cdr3_aa: CATNLNTGELFF
j_call: TRBJ2-5; d_call: TRBD1; v_call: TRBV6-5; clone_size: .; cdr3_nt: TGTGCCAGCAGTTACTCGTACGATCGGACAGGGCAAGAGACCCAGTACTTC; cdr3_aa: CASSYSYDRTGQETQYF
j_call: TRBJ2-1; d_call: TRBD2; v_call: TRBV10-2; clone_size: few; cdr3_nt: TGCGCCAGCTGGACCGGCGGGGGGGCCGGGGAGCAGTTCTTC; cdr3_aa: CASWTGGGAGEQFF
j_call: TRBJ2-1; d_call: TRBD2; v_call: TRBV19; clone_size: .; cdr3_nt: TGTGCCAGTAGTCCCCCGCGGGGGGCTAATGAGCAGTTCTTC; cdr3_aa: CASSPPRGANEQFF
j_call: TRBJ1-5; d_call: TRBD1; v_call: TRBV6-2/TRBV6-3; clone_size: .; cdr3_nt: TGTGCCAGCAGTTATCTCAGGGGACAGACAGAACTTATTAGCAATCAGCCCCAGCATTTT; cdr3_aa: CASSYLRGQTELISNQPQHF
j_call: TRBJ2-7; d_call: TRBD1; v_call: TRBV5-4; clone_size: .; cdr3_nt: TGTGCCAGCAGCTCCGGGACAGGGAGTGACGAGCAGTACTTC; cdr3_aa: CASSSGTGSDEQYF
j_call: TRBJ1-4; d_call: TRBD1; v_call: TRBV7-9; clone_size: many; cdr3_nt: TGTGCCAGCAGCAAAGGGACAGTCCTTAATGAAAAACTGTTTTTT; cdr3_aa: CASSKGTVLNEKLFF
j_call: TRBJ2-1; d_call: TRBD2; v_call: TRBV20-1; clone_size: many; cdr3_nt: TGCAGTGCTAGAGGTGCGGGGGGGCACGGTGAGCAGTTCTTC; cdr3_aa: CSARGAGGHGEQFF
j_call: TRBJ2-1; d_call: .; v_call: TRBV13; clone_size: .; cdr3_nt: TGTGCCAGCAGACGGCTAACAGCCTCCTACAATGAGCAGTTCTTC; cdr3_aa: CASRRLTASYNEQFF
j_call: TRBJ1-1; d_call: .; v_call: TRBV6-4; clone_size: few; cdr3_nt: TGTGCCAGCAGTGAAATAGCAGGTAACACTGAAGCTTTCTTT; cdr3_aa: CASSEIAGNTEAFF
j_call: TRBJ2-5; d_call: TRBD1; v_call: TRBV7-9; clone_size: .; cdr3_nt: TGTGCCAGCAGATCCGGGACAGTAAACCAAGAGACCCAGTACTTC; cdr3_aa: CASRSGTVNQETQYF
j_call: TRBJ2-3; d_call: TRBD1; v_call: TRBV6-1; clone_size: few; cdr3_nt: TGTGCCAGCAGTTGGGGACAGGGCTACACAGATACGCAGTATTTT; cdr3_aa: CASSWGQGYTDTQYF
j_call: TRBJ2-1; d_call: .; v_call: TRBV29-1; clone_size: few; cdr3_nt: TGCAGCGTTGAAGGGCGGACAGTATACAATGAGCAGTTCTTC; cdr3_aa: CSVEGRTVYNEQFF
j_call: TRBJ2-5; d_call: .; v_call: TRBV6-8; clone_size: few; cdr3_nt: TGTGCCAGCAGTTACTCGCCAGAATCGGTGGAGACCCAGTACTTC; cdr3_aa: CASSYSPESVETQYF
j_call: TRBJ2-2; d_call: .; v_call: TRBV7-2; clone_size: many; cdr3_nt: TGTGCCAGCAGCTTAGCCGGGGCCGACACCGGGGAGCTGTTTTTT; cdr3_aa: CASSLAGADTGELFF
j_call: TRBJ1-4; d_call: TRBD1; v_call: TRBV3-1; clone_size: .; cdr3_nt: TGTGCCAGCAGCGGTGGGGACAGGGGTCAAGACGAAAAACTGTTTTTT; cdr3_aa: CASSGGDRGQDEKLFF
j_call: TRBJ1-2; d_call: .; v_call: TRBV27; clone_size: few; cdr3_nt: TGTGCCAGCACCGGATCCGGGACGGAAGGTGGCTACACCTTC; cdr3_aa: CASTGSGTEGGYTF
j_call: TRBJ1-1; d_call: .; v_call: TRBV7-3; clone_size: .; cdr3_nt: TGTGCCAGCAACTTAAACGCGAACACTGAAGCTTTCTTT; cdr3_aa: CASNLNANTEAFF
j_call: TRBJ1-2; d_call: .; v_call: TRBV6-1; clone_size: many; cdr3_nt: TGTGCCAGCAGTGAAGAACCGACGGAGATTAATGGCTACACCTTC; cdr3_aa: CASSEEPTEINGYTF
j_call: TRBJ2-1; d_call: .; v_call: TRBV27; clone_size: .; cdr3_nt: TGTGCCAGCAAGGGTAGAGGGGGGAATGAGCAGTTCTTC; cdr3_aa: CASKGRGGNEQFF
j_call: TRBJ2-3; d_call: .; v_call: TRBV7-9; clone_size: few; cdr3_nt: TGTGCCAGCAGCTTCTCAGGGGTAGATACGCAGTATTTT; cdr3_aa: CASSFSGVDTQYF
j_call: TRBJ2-1; d_call: .; v_call: TRBV7-2; clone_size: many; cdr3_nt: TGTGCCAGCAGCGCCCATTGGAATGAGCAGTTCTTC; cdr3_aa: CASSAHWNEQFF